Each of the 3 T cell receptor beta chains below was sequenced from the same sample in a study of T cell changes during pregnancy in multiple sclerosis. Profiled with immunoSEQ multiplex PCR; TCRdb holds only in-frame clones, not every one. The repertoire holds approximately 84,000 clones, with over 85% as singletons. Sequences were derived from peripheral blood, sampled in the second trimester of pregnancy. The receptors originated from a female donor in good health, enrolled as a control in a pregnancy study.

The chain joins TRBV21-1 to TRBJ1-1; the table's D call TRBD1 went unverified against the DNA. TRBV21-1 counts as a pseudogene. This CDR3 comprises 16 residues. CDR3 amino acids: CASSNRGLLDRTEAFF. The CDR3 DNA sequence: TGTGCCAGCAGCAACAGGGGGCTTCTCGATCGAACTGAAGCTTTCTTT.

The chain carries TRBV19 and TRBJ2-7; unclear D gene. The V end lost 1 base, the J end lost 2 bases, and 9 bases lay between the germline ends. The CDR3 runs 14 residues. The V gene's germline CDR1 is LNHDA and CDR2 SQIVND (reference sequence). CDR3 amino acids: CASSIGPRAYEQYF. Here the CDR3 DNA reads TGTGCCAGTAGTATAGGTCCTCGCGCCTACGAGCAGTACTTC. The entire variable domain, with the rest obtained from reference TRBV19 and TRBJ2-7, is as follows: DGGITQSPKYLFRKEGQNVTLSCEQNLNHDAMYWYRQDPGQGLRLIYYSQIVNDFQKGDIAEGYSVSREKKESFPLTVTSAQKNPTAFYLCASSIGPRAYEQYFGPGTRLTVT.

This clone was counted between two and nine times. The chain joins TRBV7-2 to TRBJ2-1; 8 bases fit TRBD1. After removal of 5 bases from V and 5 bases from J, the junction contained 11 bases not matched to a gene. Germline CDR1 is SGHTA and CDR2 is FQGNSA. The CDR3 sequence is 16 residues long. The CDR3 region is CASSPTGGKHHNEQFF. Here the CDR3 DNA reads TGTGCCAGCAGCCCTACAGGGGGTAAGCATCACAATGAGCAGTTCTTC. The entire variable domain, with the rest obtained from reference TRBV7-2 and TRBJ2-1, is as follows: GAGVSQSPSNKVTEKGKDVELRCDPISGHTALYWYRQSLGQGLEFLIYFQGNSAPDKSGLPSDRFSAERTGGSVSTLTIQRTQQEDSAVYLCASSPTGGKHHNEQFFGPGTRLTVL.